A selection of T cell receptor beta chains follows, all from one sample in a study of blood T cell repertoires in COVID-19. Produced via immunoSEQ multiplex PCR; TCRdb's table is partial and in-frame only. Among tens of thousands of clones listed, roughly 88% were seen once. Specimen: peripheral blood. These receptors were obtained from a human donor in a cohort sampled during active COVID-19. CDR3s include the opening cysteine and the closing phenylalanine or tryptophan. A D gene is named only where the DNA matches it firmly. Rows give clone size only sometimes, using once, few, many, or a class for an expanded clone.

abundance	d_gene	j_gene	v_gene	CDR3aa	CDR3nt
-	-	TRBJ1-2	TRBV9	CASSPGGGAGGYTF	TGTGCCAGCAGCCCCGGAGGAGGGGCGGGTGGCTACACCTTC
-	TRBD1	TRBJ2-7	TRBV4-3	CASSQWTGATYEQYF	TGCGCCAGCAGCCAATGGACAGGGGCTACCTACGAGCAGTACTTC
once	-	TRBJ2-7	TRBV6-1	CASSEDGGLNYEQYF	TGTGCCAGCAGTGAAGACGGGGGGCTGAACTACGAGCAGTACTTC
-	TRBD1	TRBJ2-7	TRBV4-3	CASSQGTGVAEQYF	TGCGCCAGCAGCCAAGGGACAGGTGTGGCCGAGCAGTACTTC
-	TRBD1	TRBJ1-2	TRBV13	CASSLGQGAEGYTF	TGTGCCAGCAGCTTAGGGCAGGGGGCCGAAGGCTACACCTTC
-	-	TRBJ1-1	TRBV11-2	CASSYSGPAFF	TGTGCCAGCAGCTATTCAGGCCCCGCTTTCTTT
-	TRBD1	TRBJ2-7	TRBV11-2	CASSLGGVTGVEYF	TGTGCCAGCAGCTTAGGAGGGGTAACAGGGGTAGAGTACTTC
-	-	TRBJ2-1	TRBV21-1	CASRGGLAGVSSYNEQFF	TGTGCCAGCAGGGGTGGGCTAGCGGGGGTCAGCTCCTACAATGAGCAGTTCTTC
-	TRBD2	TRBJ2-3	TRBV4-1	CASSQEGGGGAADTQYF	TGCGCCAGCAGCCAAGAGGGCGGCGGGGGGGCCGCAGATACGCAGTATTTT
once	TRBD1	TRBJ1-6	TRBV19	CASSMLGQVYNSPLHF	TGTGCCAGTAGTATGCTTGGACAGGTCTATAATTCACCCCTCCACTTT
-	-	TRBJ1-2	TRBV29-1	CSVDMGANTF	TGCAGCGTTGATATGGGGGCGAACACCTTC
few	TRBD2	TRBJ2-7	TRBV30	CAWTSGPLNEQYF	TGTGCCTGGACTAGCGGGCCCCTCAACGAGCAGTACTTC
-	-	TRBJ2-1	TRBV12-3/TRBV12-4	CASSFSGNEQFF	TGTGCCAGCAGTTTTTCGGGGAATGAGCAGTTCTTC
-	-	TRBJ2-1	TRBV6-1	CASSEQSGSYNEQFF	TGTGCCAGCAGTGAGCAGAGCGGCTCCTACAATGAGCAGTTCTTC
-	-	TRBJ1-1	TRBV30	CAWSSQSGSAEAFF	TGTGCCTGGAGTTCGCAATCAGGGTCGGCTGAAGCTTTCTTT
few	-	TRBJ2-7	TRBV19	CASSKQIDYEQYF	TGTGCCAGTAGTAAACAAATTGATTACGAGCAGTACTTC
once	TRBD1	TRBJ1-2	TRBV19	CATGTGGNYGYTF	TGTGCCACCGGGACAGGCGGGAACTATGGCTACACCTTC
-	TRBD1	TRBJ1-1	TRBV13	CASSIAGTGRTEAFF	TGTGCCAGCAGCATTGCCGGGACAGGGCGTACTGAAGCTTTCTTT